The clone carrying this T cell receptor beta chain was picked up many times. Antigen: not known. Attachment of unique molecular identifiers to individual cDNA molecules was performed. MiXCR, run by TCRdb on the 5' RACE reads, gives a single entry per CDR3 protein. The sample includes about 60,000 distinct CDR3 sequences, around 5.6% of them seen just once. The V end was cut by 7 bases, the J end by 5 bases, with 14 bases between. The CDR3 consists of 14 residues. Germline V gives CDR1 SGHVS, CDR2 FNYEAQ. This record belongs to a study of early T cells in non-severe SARS-CoV-2 infection. As for the study in general: Bulk RNA taken from unsorted whole blood was sequenced, leaving chains unpaired. Overall study findings and caveats: The matching step, a VDJdb search, favored anti-spike CD8 responses and missed private and CD4 specificities.

The source is an adult who was a healthcare worker with PCR-confirmed SARS-CoV-2 infection or an uninfected control (not recorded which). The V gene is TRBV7-6, the J gene TRBJ2-2, with D tentatively TRBD1 or TRBD2 (5 bases each). Input material: whole blood. The CDR3 sequence: CASIAGPGTGELFF. CDR3 bases: TGTGCCAGCATCGCAGGGCCGGGGACCGGGGAGCTGTTTTTT. The full variable domain, its missing parts supplied by reference TRBV7-6 and TRBJ2-2, is GAGVSQSPRYKVTKRGQDVALRCDPISGHVSLYWYRQALGQGPEFLTYFNYEAQQDKSGLPNDRFSAERPEGSISTLTIQRTEQRDSAMYRCASIAGPGTGELFFGEGSRLTVL.